A single T cell receptor (beta chain) is shown here with its context. Antigen unknown. The sample comes from a study of brain T cells in children with intractable seizures. Overall study findings and caveats: Absence of clones before surgery may stem from lower sequencing depth. HCMV serostatus was not known, and viral specificity came from CDR3 similarity only.

The repertoire was sequenced with immunoSEQ multiplex PCR; TCRdb's copy has only in-frame clones and lacks some. The sample records 300,000 to 400,000 clones, over 90% being singletons. Time point meaning: blood from clinic visit 5 months post-surgery; TSC patient then seizure free. Only cases whose brain tissue showed the highest T cell transcript signatures were sequenced. Before surgery, patients took at least one anti-epileptic drug. Looked up from germline, CDR1 is DFQATT and CDR2 is SNEGSKA (reference sequence). This CDR3 has 15 residues. Trimming removed 5 bases at V and 2 bases at J, with 17 bases between.

V and J are TRBV20-1 and TRBJ2-3; the D call may be TRBD1 or TRBD2 (7 bases each). This receptor was identified in a boy under two years old with tuberous sclerosis and intractable seizures. Sample: peripheral blood, taken less than 6 months after surgery. CDR3 sequence: CSAGDREGITDTQYF. The CDR3 region has the DNA TGCAGTGCTGGTGACAGGGAGGGGATCACAGATACGCAGTATTTT.